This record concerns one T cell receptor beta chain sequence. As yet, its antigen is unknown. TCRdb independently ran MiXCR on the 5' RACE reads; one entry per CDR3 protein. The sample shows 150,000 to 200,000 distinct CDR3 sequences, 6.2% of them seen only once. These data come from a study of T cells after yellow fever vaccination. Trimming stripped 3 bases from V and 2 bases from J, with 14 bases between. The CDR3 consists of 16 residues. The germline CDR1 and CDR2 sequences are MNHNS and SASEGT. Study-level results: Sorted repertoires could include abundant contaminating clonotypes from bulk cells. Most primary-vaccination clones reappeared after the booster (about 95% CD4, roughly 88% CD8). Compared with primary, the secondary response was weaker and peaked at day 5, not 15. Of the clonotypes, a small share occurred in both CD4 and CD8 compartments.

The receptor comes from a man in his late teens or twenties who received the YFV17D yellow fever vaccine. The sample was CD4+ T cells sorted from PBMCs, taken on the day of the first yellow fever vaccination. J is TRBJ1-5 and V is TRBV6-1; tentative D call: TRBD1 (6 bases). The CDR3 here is CASSDNRVGGNQPQHF. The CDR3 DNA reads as TGTGCCAGCAGTGATAACAGGGTGGGGGGCAATCAGCCCCAGCATTTT.